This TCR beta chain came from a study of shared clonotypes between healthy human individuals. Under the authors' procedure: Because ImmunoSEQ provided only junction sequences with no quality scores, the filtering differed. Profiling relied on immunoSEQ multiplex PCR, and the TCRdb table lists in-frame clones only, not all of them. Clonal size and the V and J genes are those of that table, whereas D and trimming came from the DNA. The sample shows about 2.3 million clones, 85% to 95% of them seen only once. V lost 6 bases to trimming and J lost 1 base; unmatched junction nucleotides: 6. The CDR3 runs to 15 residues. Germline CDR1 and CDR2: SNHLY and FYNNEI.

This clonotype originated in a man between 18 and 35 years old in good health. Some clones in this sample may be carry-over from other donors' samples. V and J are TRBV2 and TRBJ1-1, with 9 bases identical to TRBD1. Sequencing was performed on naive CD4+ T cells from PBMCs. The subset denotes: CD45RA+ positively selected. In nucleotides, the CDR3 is TGTGCCAGCAGCCGACAGGGGGTCGCGAACACTGAAGCTTTCTTT. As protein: CASSRQGVANTEAFF.